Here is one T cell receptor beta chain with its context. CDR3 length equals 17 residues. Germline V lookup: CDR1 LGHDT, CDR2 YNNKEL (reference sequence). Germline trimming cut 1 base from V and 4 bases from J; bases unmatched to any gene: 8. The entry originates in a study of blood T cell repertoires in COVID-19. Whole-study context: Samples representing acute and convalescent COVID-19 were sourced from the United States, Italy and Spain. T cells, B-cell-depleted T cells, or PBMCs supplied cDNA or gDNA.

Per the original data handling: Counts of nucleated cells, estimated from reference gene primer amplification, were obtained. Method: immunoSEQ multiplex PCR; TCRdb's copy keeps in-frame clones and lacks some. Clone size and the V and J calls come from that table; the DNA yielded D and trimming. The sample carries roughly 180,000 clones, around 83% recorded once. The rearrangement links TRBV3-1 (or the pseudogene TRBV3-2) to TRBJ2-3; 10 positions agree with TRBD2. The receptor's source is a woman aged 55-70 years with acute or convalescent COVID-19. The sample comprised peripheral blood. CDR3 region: CASSQGWLAGVPDTQYF. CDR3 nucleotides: TGTGCCAGCAGCCAAGGCTGGCTAGCGGGAGTCCCAGATACGCAGTATTTT.